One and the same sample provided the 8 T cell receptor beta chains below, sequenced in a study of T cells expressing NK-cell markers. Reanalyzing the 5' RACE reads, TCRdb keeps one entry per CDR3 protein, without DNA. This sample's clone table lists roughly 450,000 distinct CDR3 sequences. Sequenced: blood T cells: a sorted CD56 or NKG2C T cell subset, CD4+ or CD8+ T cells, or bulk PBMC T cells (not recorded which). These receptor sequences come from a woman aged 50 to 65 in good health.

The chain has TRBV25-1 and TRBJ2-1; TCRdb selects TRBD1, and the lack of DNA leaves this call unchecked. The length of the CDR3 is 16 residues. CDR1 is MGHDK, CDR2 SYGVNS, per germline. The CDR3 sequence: CASSTPGSDSYNEQFF.

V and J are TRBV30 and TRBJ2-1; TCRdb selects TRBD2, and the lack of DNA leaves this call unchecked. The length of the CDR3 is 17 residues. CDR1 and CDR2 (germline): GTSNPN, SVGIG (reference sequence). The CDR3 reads CAWSAFRDLRSYNEQFF.

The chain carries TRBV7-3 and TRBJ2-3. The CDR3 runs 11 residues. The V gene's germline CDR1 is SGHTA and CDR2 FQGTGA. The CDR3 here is CASSYADTQYF.

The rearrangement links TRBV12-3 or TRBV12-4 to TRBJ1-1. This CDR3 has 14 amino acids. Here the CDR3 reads CASSFWGGDTEAFF.

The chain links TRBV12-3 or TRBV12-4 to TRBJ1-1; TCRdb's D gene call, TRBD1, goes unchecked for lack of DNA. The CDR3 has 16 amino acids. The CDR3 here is CASSSPQGASATEAFF.

The CDR3 is CASSLGDTIYF. The V and J genes are TRBV7-9 and TRBJ1-3. Germline loops: CDR1 SEHNR, CDR2 FQNEAQ (reference sequence). The CDR3 runs to 11 residues.

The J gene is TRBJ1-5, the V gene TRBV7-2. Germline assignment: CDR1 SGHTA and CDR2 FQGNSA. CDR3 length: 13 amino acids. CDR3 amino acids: CASSLGVSGPQHF.

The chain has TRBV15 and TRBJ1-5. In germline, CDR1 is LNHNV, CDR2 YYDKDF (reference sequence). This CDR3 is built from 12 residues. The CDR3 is CATSTGYQPQHF.